This T cell receptor (beta chain) derives from a study of vaccination and CD4 T cells after COVID-19. Overall study: Post-COVID draws followed diagnosis by a median around 97 days (range 35 to 161).

Treatment denoted: roughly 10-day PBMC culture with coronavirus spike peptide pools or control peptides (ViraFEST assay). Using peptide pools, antigen-specific T cells were expanded in ViraFEST before TCRs were sequenced. This clonotype was seen a handful of times. Its target is unknown. CD4+ T cells that had been cultured provided DNA sequenced with the Oncomine TCR Beta short-read assay. One entry per CDR3 protein, called by TCRdb with MiXCR from the PCR reads. The sample records approximately 17,000 distinct CDR3 sequences, 31% being singletons. Trimming took 5 bases from V and 2 from J, leaving 10 bases between them. Germline-derived CDR1 and CDR2 are SGHAT and FQNNGV. CDR3 length equals 13 residues.

The sequencing sample was made of cultured CD4+ T cells from blood. The chain links TRBV11-2 to TRBJ2-7; D is uncertain. This sequence was found in a human donor with COVID-19. CDR3 DNA: TGTGCCAGCAGCCCATCCAAGACCTACGAGCAGTACTTC. Protein product: CASSPSKTYEQYF.